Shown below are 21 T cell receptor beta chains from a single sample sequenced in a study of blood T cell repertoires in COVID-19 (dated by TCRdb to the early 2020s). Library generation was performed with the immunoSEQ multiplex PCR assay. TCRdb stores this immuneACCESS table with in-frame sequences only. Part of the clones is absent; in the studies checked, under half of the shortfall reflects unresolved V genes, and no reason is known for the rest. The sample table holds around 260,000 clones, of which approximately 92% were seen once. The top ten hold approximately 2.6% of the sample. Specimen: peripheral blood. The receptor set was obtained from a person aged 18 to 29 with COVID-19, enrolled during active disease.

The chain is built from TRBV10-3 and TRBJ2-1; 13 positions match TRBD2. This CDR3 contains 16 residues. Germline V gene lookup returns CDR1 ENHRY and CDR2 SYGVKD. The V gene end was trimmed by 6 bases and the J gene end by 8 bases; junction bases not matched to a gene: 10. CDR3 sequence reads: CAISPGLAGVNHEQFF. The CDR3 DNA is TGTGCCATCAGCCCAGGACTAGCGGGAGTCAACCATGAGCAGTTCTTC.

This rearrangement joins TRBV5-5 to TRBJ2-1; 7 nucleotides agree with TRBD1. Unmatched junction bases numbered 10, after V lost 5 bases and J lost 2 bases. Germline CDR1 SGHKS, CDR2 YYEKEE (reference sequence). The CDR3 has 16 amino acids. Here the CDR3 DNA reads TGTGCCAGCAGTTACCATGGGACAGCAACCTACAATGAGCAGTTCTTC. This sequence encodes CASSYHGTATYNEQFF.

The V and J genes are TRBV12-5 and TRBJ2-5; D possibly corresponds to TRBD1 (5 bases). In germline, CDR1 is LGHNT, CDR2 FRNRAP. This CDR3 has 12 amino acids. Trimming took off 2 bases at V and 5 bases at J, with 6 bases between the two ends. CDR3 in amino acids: CASGLPGETQYF. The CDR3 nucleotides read TGTGCTAGTGGTTTGCCAGGGGAGACCCAGTACTTC.

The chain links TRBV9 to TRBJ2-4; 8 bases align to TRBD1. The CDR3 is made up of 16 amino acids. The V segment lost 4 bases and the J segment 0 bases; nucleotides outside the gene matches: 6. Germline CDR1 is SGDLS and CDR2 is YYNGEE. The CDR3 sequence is CASSTGQGRAKNIQYF. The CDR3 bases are TGTGCCAGCAGCACAGGACAGGGACGAGCCAAAAACATTCAGTACTTC. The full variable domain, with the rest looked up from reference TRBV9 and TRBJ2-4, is DSGVTQTPKHLITATGQRVTLRCSPRSGDLSVYWYQQSLDQGLQFLIQYYNGEERAKGNILERFSAQQFPDLHSELNLSSLELGDSALYFCASSTGQGRAKNIQYFGAGTRLSVL.

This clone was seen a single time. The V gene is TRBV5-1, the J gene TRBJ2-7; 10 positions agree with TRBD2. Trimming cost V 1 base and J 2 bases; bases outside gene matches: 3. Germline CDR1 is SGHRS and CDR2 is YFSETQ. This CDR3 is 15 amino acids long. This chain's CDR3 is CASSLNSGRAYEQYF. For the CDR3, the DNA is TGCGCCAGCAGCTTGAACAGCGGGAGGGCCTACGAGCAGTACTTC.

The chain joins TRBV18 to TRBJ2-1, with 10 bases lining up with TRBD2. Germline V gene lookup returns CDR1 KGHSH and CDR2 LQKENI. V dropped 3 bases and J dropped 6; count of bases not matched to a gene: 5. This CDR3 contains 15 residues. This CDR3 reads CASSPAGLAVNEQFF. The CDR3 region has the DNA TGTGCCAGCTCACCGGCCGGACTAGCGGTCAATGAGCAGTTCTTC.

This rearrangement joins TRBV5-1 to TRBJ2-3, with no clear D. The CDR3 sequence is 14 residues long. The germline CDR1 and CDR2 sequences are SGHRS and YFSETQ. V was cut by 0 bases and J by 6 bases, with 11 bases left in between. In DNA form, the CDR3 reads TGCGCCAGCAGCTTGGCTACCGTCGGGGATACGCAGTATTTT. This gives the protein CASSLATVGDTQYF.

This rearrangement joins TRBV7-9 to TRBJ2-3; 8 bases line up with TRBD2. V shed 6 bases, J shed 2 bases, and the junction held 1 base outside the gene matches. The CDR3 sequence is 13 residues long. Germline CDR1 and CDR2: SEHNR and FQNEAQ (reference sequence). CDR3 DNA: TGTGCCAGCAGAGCGGGAGACACAGATACGCAGTATTTT. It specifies CASRAGDTDTQYF. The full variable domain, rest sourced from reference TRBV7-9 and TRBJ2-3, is DTGVSQNPRHKITKRGQNVTFRCDPISEHNRLYWYRQTLGQGPEFLTYFQNEAQLEKSRLLSDRFSAERPKGSFSTLEIQRTEQGDSAMYLCASRAGDTDTQYFGPGTRLTVL.

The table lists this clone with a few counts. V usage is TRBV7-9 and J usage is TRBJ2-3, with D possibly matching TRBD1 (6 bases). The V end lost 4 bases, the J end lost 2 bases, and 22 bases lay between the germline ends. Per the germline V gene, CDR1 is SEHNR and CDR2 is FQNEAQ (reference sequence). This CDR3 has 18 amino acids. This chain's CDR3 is CASSYFGGLDRHTDTQYF. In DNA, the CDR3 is TGTGCCAGCAGCTATTTCGGTGGGTTGGACAGACACACAGATACGCAGTATTTT. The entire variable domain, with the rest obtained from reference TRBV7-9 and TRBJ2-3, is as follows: DTGVSQNPRHKITKRGQNVTFRCDPISEHNRLYWYRQTLGQGPEFLTYFQNEAQLEKSRLLSDRFSAERPKGSFSTLEIQRTEQGDSAMYLCASSYFGGLDRHTDTQYFGPGTRLTVL.

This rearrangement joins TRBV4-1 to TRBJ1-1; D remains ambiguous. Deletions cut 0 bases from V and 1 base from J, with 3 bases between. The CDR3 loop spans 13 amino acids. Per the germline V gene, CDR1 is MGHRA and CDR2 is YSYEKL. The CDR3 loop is CASSQEANTEAFF. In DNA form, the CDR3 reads TGCGCCAGCAGCCAAGAGGCGAACACTGAAGCTTTCTTT.

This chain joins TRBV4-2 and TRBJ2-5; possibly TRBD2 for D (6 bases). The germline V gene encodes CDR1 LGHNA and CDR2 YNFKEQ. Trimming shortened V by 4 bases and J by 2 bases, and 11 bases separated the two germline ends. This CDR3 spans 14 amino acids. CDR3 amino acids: CASSLGGSQETQYF. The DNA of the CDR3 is TGTGCCAGCAGCCTTGGAGGGAGTCAAGAGACCCAGTACTTC.

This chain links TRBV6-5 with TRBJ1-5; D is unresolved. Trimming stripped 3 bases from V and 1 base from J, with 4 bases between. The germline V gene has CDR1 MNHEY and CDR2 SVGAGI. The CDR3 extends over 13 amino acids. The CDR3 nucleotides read TGTGCCAGCAGTTATCGGAGCAATCAGCCCCAGCATTTT. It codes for CASSYRSNQPQHF.

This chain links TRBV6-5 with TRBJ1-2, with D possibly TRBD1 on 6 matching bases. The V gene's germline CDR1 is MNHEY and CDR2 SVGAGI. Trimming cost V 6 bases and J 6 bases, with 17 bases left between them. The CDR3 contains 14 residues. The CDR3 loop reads CASSQVNRVDGYTF. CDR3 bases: TGTGCCAGCAGCCAGGTGAACAGGGTTGATGGCTACACCTTC.

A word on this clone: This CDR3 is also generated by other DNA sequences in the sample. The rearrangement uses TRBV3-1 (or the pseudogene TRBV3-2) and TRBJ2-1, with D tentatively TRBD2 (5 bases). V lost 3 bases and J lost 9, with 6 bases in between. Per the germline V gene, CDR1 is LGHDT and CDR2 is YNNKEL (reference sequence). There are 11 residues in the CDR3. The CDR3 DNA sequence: TGTGCCAGCAGCCAGGCGGGTGAGCAGTTCTTC. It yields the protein CASSQAGEQFF.

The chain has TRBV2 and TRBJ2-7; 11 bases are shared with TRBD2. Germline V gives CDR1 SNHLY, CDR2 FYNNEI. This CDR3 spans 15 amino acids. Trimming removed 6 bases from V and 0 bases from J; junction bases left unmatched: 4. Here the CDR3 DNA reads TGTGCCAGCAGGTCAACTAGCGGGAGCTCCTACGAGCAGTACTTC. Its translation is CASRSTSGSSYEQYF.

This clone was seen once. The CDR3 here is CASSLFPTQGAYEQYF. DNA of the CDR3: TGTGCCAGCAGTTTATTCCCCACACAGGGAGCCTACGAGCAGTACTTC. The chain links TRBV28 to TRBJ2-7; a weak D match, TRBD1 (6 bases). Between the trimmed V and J ends, which lost 1 base and 2 bases, there was a span of 15 bases. This CDR3 spans 16 amino acids. The germline V gene encodes CDR1 MDHEN and CDR2 SYDVKM.

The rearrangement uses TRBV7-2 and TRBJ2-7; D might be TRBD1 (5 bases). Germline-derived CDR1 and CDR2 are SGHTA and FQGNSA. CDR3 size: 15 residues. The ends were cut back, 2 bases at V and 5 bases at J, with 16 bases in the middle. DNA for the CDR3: TGTGCCAGCAGCTTAAGGGGTCAAGCGCCCGACGAGCAGTACTTC. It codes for CASSLRGQAPDEQYF.

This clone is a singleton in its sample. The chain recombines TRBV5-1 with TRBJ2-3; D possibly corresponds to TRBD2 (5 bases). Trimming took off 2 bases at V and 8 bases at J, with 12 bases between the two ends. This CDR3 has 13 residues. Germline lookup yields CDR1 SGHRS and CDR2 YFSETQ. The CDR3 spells CASSFSIGGTQYF. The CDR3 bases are TGCGCCAGCAGCTTTTCCATCGGAGGTACGCAGTATTTT.

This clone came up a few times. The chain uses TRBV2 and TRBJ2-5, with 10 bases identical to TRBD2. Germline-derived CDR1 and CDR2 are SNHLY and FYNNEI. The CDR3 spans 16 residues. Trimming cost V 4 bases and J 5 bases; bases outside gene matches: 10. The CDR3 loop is CASSGTVAGGRETQYF. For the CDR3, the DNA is TGTGCCAGCAGTGGCACGGTAGCGGGAGGTCGGGAGACCCAGTACTTC.

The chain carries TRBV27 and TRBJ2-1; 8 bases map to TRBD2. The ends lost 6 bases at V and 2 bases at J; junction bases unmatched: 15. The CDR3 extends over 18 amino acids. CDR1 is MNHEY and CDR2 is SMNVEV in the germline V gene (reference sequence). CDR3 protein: CASSHPSSGSIAYNEQFF. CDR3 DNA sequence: TGTGCCAGCAGCCACCCTTCGAGCGGGAGTATCGCCTACAATGAGCAGTTCTTC.

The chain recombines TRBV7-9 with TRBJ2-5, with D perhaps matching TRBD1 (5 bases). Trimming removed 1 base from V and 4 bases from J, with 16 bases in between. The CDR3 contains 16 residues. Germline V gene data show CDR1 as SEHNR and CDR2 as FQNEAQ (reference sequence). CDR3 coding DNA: TGTGCCAGCAGCTTAGTTGAGTACAGGAGACGAGAGACCCAGTACTTC. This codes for CASSLVEYRRRETQYF.